Below are 16 T cell receptor beta chains sequenced from a single sample in a study of T cell responses to AZD1222 COVID-19 vaccine. Here immunoSEQ multiplex PCR was the method, and the copy in TCRdb shows in-frame clones only, minus some. The sample includes roughly 150,000 clones, 80% to 95% seen only once; the top ten take about 1.4%. The material was peripheral blood, obtained on day 0 of AZD1222 vaccination. The receptors were sampled from an adult in good health.

The chain has TRBV28 and TRBJ1-5; tentatively, D is TRBD1 (6 bases). CDR3 length equals 15 residues. Germline lookup yields CDR1 MDHEN and CDR2 SYDVKM. The V end was cut by 7 bases, the J end by 5 bases, with 18 bases between. The CDR3 sequence is CASKEGEQLYQPQHF. The CDR3 DNA sequence: TGTGCCAGCAAGGAGGGGGAACAGTTATATCAGCCCCAGCATTTT.

This chain joins TRBV5-4 and TRBJ1-1, with D possibly being TRBD1 (6 bases). The germline CDR1 and CDR2 sequences are SGHNT and YYREEE (reference sequence). The CDR3 consists of 15 residues. V lost 7 bases and J lost 1, with 17 bases in between. Here the CDR3 DNA reads TGTGCCAGCCGCTCCGAGGGGGTAGGGAACACTGAAGCTTTCTTT. The encoded protein is CASRSEGVGNTEAFF. The entire variable domain, with the rest obtained from reference TRBV5-4 and TRBJ1-1, is as follows: ETGVTQSPTHLIKTRGQQVTLRCSSQSGHNTVSWYQQALGQGPQFIFQYYREEENGRGNFPPRFSGLQFPNYSSELNVNALELDDSALYLCASRSEGVGNTEAFFGQGTRLTVV.

The chain employs TRBV7-2 and TRBJ1-6; 9 bases match TRBD1. CDR1 is SGHTA and CDR2 is FQGNSA in the germline V gene. The J segment lost 7 bases and the V segment lost 5 bases, leaving 6 bases of the junction unmatched. The CDR3 runs to 15 residues. The CDR3 DNA is TGTGCCAGCAGCCCCACCGGACAGGGGAATTCACCCCTCCACTTT. Its translation is CASSPTGQGNSPLHF.

V usage is TRBV9 and J usage is TRBJ2-5, with D perhaps TRBD1 or TRBD2 (5 bases each). CDR3 length equals 13 residues. Trimming removed 4 bases at V and 5 bases at J, with 12 bases between. Germline CDR1 and CDR2: SGDLS and YYNGEE. Here the CDR3 reads CASSLQGRETQYF. The CDR3 DNA reads as TGTGCCAGCAGCCTTCAGGGACGGGAGACCCAGTACTTC.

DNA for the CDR3: TGTGCCAGTAGTCCGGAGGGGAACTATCAGGGAACTGAAGCTTTCTTT. Its protein is CASSPEGNYQGTEAFF. V usage is TRBV19 and J usage is TRBJ1-1, with D possibly being TRBD1 (5 bases). Trimming took off 5 bases at V and 5 bases at J, with 21 bases between the two ends. The CDR3 sequence is 16 residues long. Per germline, CDR1 LNHDA and CDR2 SQIVND (reference sequence).

The genes are TRBV29-1 and TRBJ2-1; 10 bases map to TRBD2. This CDR3 region has 16 residues. Looked up from germline, CDR1 is SQVTM and CDR2 is ANQGSEA. V lost 6 bases to trimming and J lost 1 base; unmatched junction nucleotides: 9. CDR3 amino acids: CSVLEAGGISYNEQFF. In DNA form, the CDR3 reads TGCAGCGTCTTAGAAGCGGGAGGGATTTCCTACAATGAGCAGTTCTTC.

This clone was observed a single time. Here the CDR3 DNA reads TGTGCTAGTGGCCCGGGGGGGCAGGTCTACAATGAGCAGTTCTTC. This translates into CASGPGGQVYNEQFF. The chain uses TRBV12-5 and TRBJ2-1; 8 bases are a match to TRBD2. Germline V lookup: CDR1 LGHNT, CDR2 FRNRAP. This CDR3 comprises 15 residues. V gave up 6 bases and J gave up 3 bases; unmatched junction bases: 7.

The gene calls are TRBV30 and TRBJ1-4; D may be TRBD1 (6 bases). The germline gives CDR1 GTSNPN, CDR2 SVGIG (reference sequence). There are 14 residues in the CDR3. Trimming stripped 1 base from V and 10 bases from J, with 16 bases between. CDR3 nucleotide sequence: TGTGCCTGGAGTGGCAGGGGTAATGTTGGAAAACTGTTTTTT. Amino acids: CAWSGRGNVGKLFF. Drawing the rest from reference TRBV30 and TRBJ1-4, the complete variable domain is SQTIHQWPATLVQPVGSPLSLECTVEGTSNPNLYWYRQAAGRGLQLLFYSVGIGQISSEVPQNLSASRPQDRQFILSSKKLLLSDSGFYLCAWSGRGNVGKLFFGSGTQLSVL.

The chain couples TRBV4-2 to TRBJ2-7, with D maybe TRBD1 (6 bases). The CDR3 is 14 residues long. Germline lookup yields CDR1 LGHNA and CDR2 YNFKEQ. V gave up 1 base and J gave up 2 bases, with 9 bases separating them. The CDR3 loop reads CASSQGTVAYEQYF. In nucleotides, the CDR3 is TGTGCCAGCAGCCAAGGGACAGTGGCCTACGAGCAGTACTTC.

The rearrangement joins TRBV27 to TRBJ2-7, with 12 bases lining up with TRBD1. Germline assignment: CDR1 MNHEY and CDR2 SMNVEV (reference sequence). Losses at the gene ends were 5 bases for V and 1 base for J; bases not matched to a gene: 6. The CDR3 consists of 16 residues. The CDR3 protein is CASSPRDRGLSYEQYF. CDR3 DNA sequence: TGTGCCAGCAGTCCACGGGACAGGGGGCTGTCCTACGAGCAGTACTTC.

This clone was observed a single time. The gene calls are TRBV5-5 and TRBJ2-7; D tentatively reads TRBD1 or TRBD2 (6 bases each). The V end lost 0 bases, the J end lost 7 bases, and 11 bases lay between the germline ends. Germline V gene data show CDR1 as SGHKS and CDR2 as YYEKEE (reference sequence). The CDR3 has 13 residues. CDR3 nucleotides: TGTGCCAGCAGCTTGGACAGGGCGGGGGAGCAGTACTTC. Translated: CASSLDRAGEQYF.

The chain joins TRBV2 to TRBJ1-1; D uncertain. Trimming pared 2 bases from V and 10 bases from J, leaving 8 bases between. The CDR3 spans 11 residues. From germline, CDR1 is SNHLY and CDR2 FYNNEI. In DNA form, the CDR3 reads TGTGCCAGCAGTGAATACACCTTAGCTTTCTTT. It yields the protein CASSEYTLAFF.

The J gene is TRBJ1-6, the V gene TRBV3-1 (or the pseudogene TRBV3-2); 8 positions match TRBD1. V dropped 3 bases and J dropped 7; count of bases not matched to a gene: 5. The CDR3 length is 15 residues. Germline CDR1 LGHDT, CDR2 YNNKEL (reference sequence). CDR3 sequence reads: CASSHPGQGNSPLHF. In DNA form, the CDR3 reads TGTGCCAGCAGCCACCCCGGACAGGGAAATTCACCCCTCCACTTT.

The rearrangement links TRBV5-1 to TRBJ2-1, with D perhaps being TRBD1 or TRBD2 (5 bases each). The CDR3 loop spans 16 amino acids. Germline-derived CDR1 and CDR2 are SGHRS and YFSETQ. V was clipped by 3 bases and J by 5 bases, with 18 bases between them. CDR3 loop: CASSWMTGTLHNEQFF. The CDR3, as DNA: TGCGCCAGCAGCTGGATGACTGGGACCCTTCACAATGAGCAGTTCTTC.

This chain links TRBV18 with TRBJ2-7; possibly TRBD1 for D (5 bases). The CDR3 contains 13 residues. Per the germline V gene, CDR1 is KGHSH and CDR2 is LQKENI. The V and J ends lost 2 bases and 3 bases respectively, with 8 bases between them. The CDR3 sequence is CASSPWQGYEQYF. The CDR3 DNA sequence: TGTGCCAGCTCACCATGGCAGGGCTACGAGCAGTACTTC.

This chain joins TRBV6-5 and TRBJ1-2, with D perhaps matching TRBD1 (6 bases). This CDR3 spans 14 amino acids. Trimming stripped 4 bases from V and 3 bases from J, with 12 bases between. Germline assignment: CDR1 MNHEY and CDR2 SVGAGI. In nucleotides, the CDR3 is TGTGCCAGCAGTTTTAGGGGGATAGACTATGGCTACACCTTC. This codes for CASSFRGIDYGYTF.